The 3 T cell receptor beta chains in this list originate from one sample, sequenced in a study of cytomegalovirus exposure and HLA in healthy donors. Profiled with immunoSEQ multiplex PCR; TCRdb holds only in-frame clones, not every one. The repertoire holds some 110,000 clones, about 82% seen once, with 4% to 6% in the top ten. The sample comprised PBMCs. These receptors were obtained from a man younger than 30 in good health and CMV-seronegative.

This rearrangement joins TRBV7-9 to TRBJ2-1, with 10 nucleotides matching TRBD2. V trimming: 7 bases; J trimming: 1 base; junction bases outside the gene matches: 7. The CDR3 is made up of 16 amino acids. Germline V CDR1 and CDR2: SEHNR, FQNEAQ (reference sequence). CDR3 region: CASKREGLWSYNEQFF. CDR3 DNA sequence: TGTGCCAGCAAGCGGGAGGGCCTTTGGTCCTACAATGAGCAGTTCTTC.

The chain has TRBV2 and TRBJ2-5; D perhaps matches TRBD1 (6 bases). Germline V gives CDR1 SNHLY, CDR2 FYNNEI. V lost 4 bases, J lost 9 bases, and 18 bases lay in between. The CDR3 runs to 14 residues. The CDR3 DNA reads as TGTGCCAGCAGTGGAACCTCTGGAAAGGGGGCCCAGTACTTC. Residues: CASSGTSGKGAQYF.

The genes are TRBV5-4 and TRBJ2-3; 8 nucleotides align to TRBD1. This CDR3 has 14 residues. Losses at the gene ends were 4 bases for V and 5 bases for J; bases not matched to a gene: 6. Germline V gene lookup returns CDR1 SGHNT and CDR2 YYREEE (reference sequence). The CDR3 protein is CASSPGQGRDTQYF. CDR3 sequence (DNA): TGTGCCAGCAGCCCCGGACAGGGAAGAGATACGCAGTATTTT.